This T cell receptor (beta chain) emerged from a study of patients and donors after allogeneic stem cell transplantation. This clonotype turned up a few times. Each CDR3 protein is one row after TCRdb ran MiXCR on the RT-PCR reads. This table holds approximately 220,000 distinct CDR3 sequences, about 38% found once. The sequence was obtained from a human donor who was either an allogeneic HSCT recipient or a stem cell or donor lymphocyte infusion donor (not recorded which). It is not recorded whose cells these are; they may come from a transplant donor. Specimen: blood, either unsorted or a sorted T cell fraction (not recorded which).

The CDR3 DNA sequence: TGTGCCAGCAGTCACACAGGGAGCTCCTACGAGCAGTACTTC. Its translation: CASSHTGSSYEQYF. The chain couples TRBV6-2 or TRBV6-3 to TRBJ2-7; tentative D call: TRBD1 (6 bases). CDR1 is MNHEY and CDR2 is SVGEGT in the germline V gene. Trimming removed 5 bases at V and 0 bases at J, with 11 bases between. This CDR3 is 14 amino acids long.